What follows are 27 T cell receptor beta chains derived from one specimen sequenced in a study of CD8+CD57+ T cells in acquired aplastic anemia. It was patients with CD8+CD57+ cell expansion by flow cytometry who were chosen for sequencing. Genomic DNA constituted the template upon which TCR beta VDJ and CDR3 profiling was performed. TCRdb re-analysed the reads in MiXCR, keeping a single row per CDR3 protein. The sample has tens of thousands of distinct CDR3 sequences, approximately 70% seen once. Sequencing was done on a sample of sorted CD4+, CD8+, or CD8+CD57+ T cells (not recorded which) from PBMCs. These receptors originate from a human donor with aplastic anemia.

CDR3 coding DNA: TGTGCCAGCAGTGAAGAAGTCACAGGGCACACCGGGGAGCTGTTTTTT. Translated: CASSEEVTGHTGELFF. The chain is built from TRBV6-1 and TRBJ2-2, with D perhaps TRBD1 (6 bases). The germline CDR1 and CDR2 sequences are MNHNS and SASEGT. Trimming took off 1 base at V and 3 bases at J, with 12 bases between the two ends. The CDR3 runs 16 residues.

The chain is built from TRBV25-1 and TRBJ2-3; possibly TRBD2 for D (5 bases). CDR1 is MGHDK and CDR2 is SYGVNS in the germline V gene. The CDR3 spans 15 residues. V dropped 2 bases and J dropped 3 bases, with 12 bases sitting between them. The CDR3 DNA reads TGTGCCAGCAGTGAAAGCGGCGTGGGGACAGATACGCAGTATTTT. Protein sequence: CASSESGVGTDTQYF.

Notes on this clonotype: This may be a read error, as it is one base from a much larger clone. The chain couples TRBV20-1 to TRBJ2-5; the match to TRBD2 covers 10 bases. Trimming at V came to 6 bases and at J to 5 bases, leaving 9 bases not matched to a gene. The CDR3 runs to 14 residues. Looked up from germline, CDR1 is DFQATT and CDR2 is SNEGSKA (reference sequence). In DNA, the CDR3 is TGCAGTGCCCCAGCCCTAGCGGGAGACGAGACCCAGTACTTC. It yields the protein CSAPALAGDETQYF.

This clonotype occurred once. One junction end disagrees with the germline gene, perhaps due to a read error. The chain is built from TRBV19 and TRBJ2-7; no definite D call. The CDR3 is 11 residues long. CDR1 and CDR2 from the germline V gene are LNHDA and SQIVND (reference sequence). The CDR3 DNA reads as TGTGCCGGTAGTACCGGCTACGAGCAGTACTTC. It yields the protein CAGSTGYEQYF.

The CDR3 region is CATSLRYNEQFF. The CDR3 DNA is TGTGCCACCAGCTTGAGATACAATGAGCAGTTCTTC. The rearrangement uses TRBV15 and TRBJ2-1; D gene ambiguous. Trimming took 5 bases from V and 4 from J, leaving 6 bases between them. This CDR3 is built from 12 residues. Germline V gives CDR1 LNHNV, CDR2 YYDKDF (reference sequence). The full variable domain, its missing parts supplied by reference TRBV15 and TRBJ2-1, is DAMVIQNPRYQVTQFGKPVTLSCSQTLNHNVMYWYQQKSSQAPKLLFHYYDKDFNNEADTPDNFQSRRPNTSFCFLDIRSPGLGDTAMYLCATSLRYNEQFFGPGTRLTVL.

This chain connects TRBV29-1 to TRBJ2-7; 7 bases are a match to TRBD2. The CDR3 is 13 residues long. Germline loops: CDR1 SQVTM, CDR2 ANQGSEA. The J segment lost 3 bases and the V segment lost 2 bases, leaving 4 bases of the junction unmatched. DNA of the CDR3: TGCAGCGTTGAACTAGCGGTTAACTACGAGCAGTACTTC. Its translation: CSVELAVNYEQYF.

This clonotype has more than one count but fewer than ten. V and J are TRBV2 and TRBJ2-7; no clear D gene. Germline V CDR1 and CDR2: SNHLY, FYNNEI. The CDR3 covers 11 residues. Trimming took 6 bases from V and 3 from J, leaving 6 bases between them. Here the CDR3 reads CASRGFYEQYF. CDR3 DNA sequence: TGTGCCAGCAGAGGGTTCTACGAGCAGTACTTC.

The chain combines TRBV10-3 with TRBJ2-7, with 10 positions matching TRBD1. The ends lost 11 bases at V and 6 bases at J; junction bases unmatched: 10. CDR1 is ENHRY and CDR2 is SYGVKD in the germline V gene. CDR3 length equals 13 residues. The CDR3 DNA is TGTGCCTCCAAGGACAGGGGGGGGGGCGAGCAGTACTTC. This gives the protein CASKDRGGGEQYF.

This chain uses TRBV7-6 with TRBJ2-1; 9 positions match TRBD2. The J segment lost 0 bases and the V segment lost 2 bases, leaving 2 bases of the junction unmatched. CDR3 length: 16 residues. Germline-derived CDR1 and CDR2 are SGHVS and FNYEAQ. The CDR3 bases are TGTGCCAGCAGCTTACTAGCGGGGAGCTCCTACAATGAGCAGTTCTTC. Amino acids: CASSLLAGSSYNEQFF. The whole variable domain, filled in from reference TRBV7-6 and TRBJ2-1, reads GAGVSQSPRYKVTKRGQDVALRCDPISGHVSLYWYRQALGQGPEFLTYFNYEAQQDKSGLPNDRFSAERPEGSISTLTIQRTEQRDSAMYRCASSLLAGSSYNEQFFGPGTRLTVL.

Only a few counts were recorded for this clonotype. The V and J genes are TRBV7-9 and TRBJ2-7; D is unclear. The CDR3 consists of 13 residues. The germline V gene encodes CDR1 SEHNR and CDR2 FQNEAQ (reference sequence). V lost 2 bases to trimming and J lost 2 bases, with 7 bases between them. The CDR3 coding sequence is TGTGCCAGCAGCTTAAGGGATGCCTACGAGCAGTACTTC. Its translation: CASSLRDAYEQYF.

The chain carries TRBV6-1 and TRBJ2-7; D unresolved. The CDR3 has 14 residues. The germline V gene encodes CDR1 MNHNS and CDR2 SASEGT. Trimming took 4 bases from V and 3 from J, leaving 13 bases between them. CDR3 in amino acids: CASSARVVGYEQYF. The DNA of the CDR3 is TGTGCCAGCAGTGCCCGGGTAGTGGGCTACGAGCAGTACTTC.

V usage is TRBV7-2 and J usage is TRBJ1-6; 8 bases are shared with TRBD1. V shed 5 bases, J shed 10 bases, and the junction held 7 bases outside the gene matches. CDR1 is SGHTA, CDR2 FQGNSA, per germline. This CDR3 has 14 amino acids. The CDR3 coding sequence is TGTGCCAGCAGCCTCGGACAGGGACACTCACCCCTCCACTTT. This gives the protein CASSLGQGHSPLHF.

V is TRBV20-1 and J is TRBJ2-7; no clear D gene. With 5 bases removed from V and 2 bases from J, the gap between germline ends came to 10 bases. The CDR3 has 12 amino acids. Per the germline V gene, CDR1 is DFQATT and CDR2 is SNEGSKA (reference sequence). CDR3 in DNA: TGCAGTGCTGCCAGTGAAACCTACGAGCAGTACTTC. Residues: CSAASETYEQYF.

V gene TRBV7-9 combines with J gene TRBJ2-1, with TRBD1 matching 9 bases. V shed 7 bases, J shed 5 bases, and the junction held 3 bases outside the gene matches. Germline assignment: CDR1 SEHNR and CDR2 FQNEAQ (reference sequence). The CDR3 loop spans 13 amino acids. CDR3 loop: CASTGQGNNEQFF. CDR3 in DNA: TGTGCCAGCACTGGACAGGGGAACAATGAGCAGTTCTTC.

Written as DNA, the CDR3 is TGTGCCGTCAGACAGGGCAACTATGGCTACACCTTC. Translating it yields CAVRQGNYGYTF. This sequence joins TRBV7-6 and TRBJ1-2, with TRBD1 matching 7 bases. CDR3 length equals 12 residues. J was trimmed by 2 bases and V by 11 bases; bases with no gene match: 5. Per germline, CDR1 SGHVS and CDR2 FNYEAQ.

This clonotype was detected only a few times. The chain is built from TRBV10-3 and TRBJ2-7; weak D call: TRBD1 (6 bases). Trimming pared 0 bases from V and 1 base from J, leaving 7 bases between. The CDR3 loop spans 14 amino acids. From germline, CDR1 is ENHRY and CDR2 SYGVKD. CDR3 nucleotides: TGTGCCATCAGTGAGTCCGGGACATCCTACGAGCAGTACTTC. It is translated as CAISESGTSYEQYF.

The sample holds a few counts of this clonotype. The chain carries TRBV7-2 and TRBJ1-2; the match to TRBD1 covers 11 bases. Germline CDR1 and CDR2: SGHTA and FQGNSA. J lost 4 bases, V lost 4 bases, and 2 bases had no gene match. The CDR3 is made up of 14 amino acids. For the CDR3, the DNA is TGTGCCAGCAGCTCGGGGACAGGGGGCTATGGCTACACCTTC. It encodes CASSSGTGGYGYTF.

This chain connects TRBV7-9 to TRBJ2-7; D gene unclear. The V end lost 5 bases, the J end lost 3 bases, and 11 bases lay between the germline ends. The CDR3 spans 13 residues. CDR1 SEHNR and CDR2 FQNEAQ come from the germline V gene (reference sequence). The CDR3 protein is CASSLLVRYEQYF. The CDR3 bases are TGTGCCAGCAGCCTCCTCGTCCGCTACGAGCAGTACTTC.

This rearrangement joins TRBV24-1 to TRBJ1-5; D unresolved. The CDR3 covers 13 residues. Trimming removed 4 bases at V and 6 bases at J, with 9 bases between. Germline lookup yields CDR1 KGHDR and CDR2 SFDVKD. CDR3 nucleotides: TGTGCCACCAGTGAAAGGGTGGCTCAGCCCCAGCATTTT. This codes for CATSERVAQPQHF.

V is TRBV7-2 and J is TRBJ1-4, with 8 positions matching TRBD1. The length of the CDR3 is 13 residues. V trimming: 8 bases; J trimming: 7 bases; junction bases outside the gene matches: 6. Germline CDR1 is SGHTA and CDR2 is FQGNSA. CDR3 loop: CASSGGVVEKLFF. CDR3 coding DNA: TGTGCCAGCTCAGGGGGCGTGGTTGAAAAACTGTTTTTT. Complete variable domain (other parts from reference TRBV7-2 and TRBJ1-4): GAGVSQSPSNKVTEKGKDVELRCDPISGHTALYWYRQSLGQGLEFLIYFQGNSAPDKSGLPSDRFSAERTGGSVSTLTIQRTQQEDSAVYLCASSGGVVEKLFFGSGTQLSVL.

CDR3 loop: CSARSEQGNTDTQYF. DNA of the CDR3: TGCAGTGCTAGAAGTGAACAGGGGAACACAGATACGCAGTATTTT. The chain combines TRBV20-1 with TRBJ2-3; the match to TRBD1 covers 7 bases. The CDR3 consists of 15 residues. V shed 2 bases and J 2 bases; nucleotides not matched to a gene: 7. Germline CDR1 and CDR2: DFQATT and SNEGSKA (reference sequence).

This clonotype was picked up a small number of times. This chain connects TRBV20-1 to TRBJ2-1; D perhaps matches TRBD2 (6 bases). Looked up from germline, CDR1 is DFQATT and CDR2 is SNEGSKA (reference sequence). The CDR3 is 15 amino acids. V dropped 3 bases and J dropped 8 bases, with 20 bases sitting between them. CDR3: CSARGGGADTDEQFF. In DNA form, the CDR3 reads TGCAGTGCTAGGGGGGGAGGAGCGGATACGGATGAGCAGTTCTTC.

The V call is TRBV5-4, the J call TRBJ2-7; no clear D gene. Germline V gene data show CDR1 as SGHNT and CDR2 as YYREEE (reference sequence). V was trimmed by 5 bases and J by 3 bases, leaving 12 bases between them. The CDR3 covers 13 residues. The CDR3 DNA reads as TGTGCCAGCAGTTTATCGTGGGACTACGAGCAGTACTTC. Translation gives CASSLSWDYEQYF.

The V and J genes are TRBV24-1 and TRBJ2-3; 7 nucleotides line up with TRBD2. The CDR3 is 16 residues long. Unmatched junction bases numbered 5, after V lost 1 base and J lost 2 bases. CDR1 is KGHDR and CDR2 is SFDVKD in the germline V gene. Here the CDR3 reads CATSDFGEGHTDTQYF. As DNA, the CDR3 is TGTGCCACCAGTGATTTCGGGGAGGGGCACACAGATACGCAGTATTTT.

The chain is built from TRBV10-3 and TRBJ1-1; TRBD1 is a possible D gene (6 bases). The CDR3 extends over 13 amino acids. Germline CDR1 reads ENHRY; CDR2 reads SYGVKD. The V and J ends lost 7 bases and 5 bases respectively, with 14 bases between them. CDR3 sequence (DNA): TGTGCCATCACTGTCACAGGGCGGACTGAAGCTTTCTTT. Its translation is CAITVTGRTEAFF.

This chain uses TRBV19 with TRBJ1-3, with 7 bases matching TRBD1. The CDR3 length is 14 residues. CDR1 and CDR2 from the germline V gene are LNHDA and SQIVND (reference sequence). The ends lost 6 bases at V and 4 bases at J; junction bases unmatched: 6. CDR3 sequence (DNA): TGTGCCAGTAGATTGACAGGGTCCGGAAACACCATATATTTT. Its translation: CASRLTGSGNTIYF. Variable domain in full (rest from reference TRBV19 and TRBJ1-3): DGGITQSPKYLFRKEGQNVTLSCEQNLNHDAMYWYRQDPGQGLRLIYYSQIVNDFQKGDIAEGYSVSREKKESFPLTVTSAQKNPTAFYLCASRLTGSGNTIYFGEGSWLTVV.

This clonotype was observed once. The chain employs TRBV7-2 and TRBJ2-7; TRBD2 agrees at 7 bases. CDR3 size: 14 residues. With V trimmed by 3 bases and J by 4 bases, 6 bases remained unmatched. From germline, CDR1 is SGHTA and CDR2 FQGNSA. CDR3 bases: TGTGCCAGCAGCTTGGAGCGGGGCTTATACGAGCAGTACTTC. It is translated as CASSLERGLYEQYF.